Listed below are T cell receptor beta chains from one sample, sequenced in a study of shared clonotypes between healthy human individuals. Produced via immunoSEQ multiplex PCR; TCRdb's table is partial and in-frame only. The table shows millions of clones, with around 90% occurring only once. Sequences were obtained from naive CD4+ T cells sorted from blood. These receptors all come from a man between 18 and 35 years old in good health. CDR3s include the opening cysteine and the closing phenylalanine or tryptophan. A D gene is named only where the DNA matches it firmly. Clone size appears in some rows only: once, few, many, or a class for an expanded clone.

clone size | D gene | J gene | V gene | CDR3 protein | CDR3 DNA
- | - | TRBJ2-7 | TRBV7-9 | CASLPLEAGHEQYF | TGTGCCAGCTTACCCCTAGAGGCAGGGCACGAGCAGTACTTC
- | - | TRBJ1-1 | TRBV14 | CASSLGGGETEAFF | TGTGCCAGCAGCCTAGGGGGGGGAGAGACTGAAGCTTTCTTT
- | - | TRBJ1-6 | TRBV5-4 | CASSLDYGTPLHF | TGTGCCAGCAGCTTGGACTATGGGACACCCCTCCACTTT
once | - | TRBJ2-3 | TRBV18 | CASSPRGVTDTQYF | TGTGCCAGCTCACCGCGCGGGGTCACAGATACGCAGTATTTT
- | - | TRBJ1-6 | TRBV10-3 | CAISGGELYNSPLHF | TGTGCCATCAGTGGGGGGGAGCTCTATAATTCACCCCTCCACTTT
- | TRBD1 | TRBJ2-4 | TRBV6-6 | CASTQGQKWVQYF | TGTGCCAGCACCCAGGGACAGAAATGGGTTCAGTACTTC
- | - | TRBJ2-7 | TRBV13 | CASSLGFRGNSYEQYF | TGTGCCAGCAGCTTAGGGTTTAGGGGGAATTCCTACGAGCAGTACTTC
- | - | TRBJ1-2 | TRBV6-1 | CASSELPGSYGYTF | TGTGCCAGCAGTGAATTACCAGGGTCCTATGGCTACACCTTC
- | TRBD1 | TRBJ2-7 | TRBV5-1 | CASSRPDREITYEQYF | TGCGCCAGCAGCCGCCCGGACAGGGAGATTACCTACGAGCAGTACTTC
- | - | TRBJ1-5 | TRBV12-5 | CASGLDNQPQHF | TGTGCTAGTGGTTTGGATAACCAGCCCCAGCATTTT
- | - | TRBJ2-1 | TRBV14 | CASTPRSGPGEQFF | TGTGCCAGCACCCCCCGGAGCGGGCCTGGGGAGCAGTTCTTC
- | TRBD2 | TRBJ2-1 | TRBV5-1 | CASSPATGGGGEQFF | TGCGCCAGCAGCCCGGCGACCGGGGGGGGAGGAGAGCAGTTCTTC
- | - | TRBJ1-3 | TRBV7-2 | CASTLRGFGNTIYF | TGTGCCAGCACCCTAAGGGGGTTCGGAAACACCATATATTTT
- | - | TRBJ1-3 | TRBV6-5 | CASRWNSGNTIYF | TGTGCCAGCAGATGGAACTCTGGAAACACCATATATTTT
- | - | TRBJ1-6 | TRBV6-1 | CASSESGAFSPLHF | TGTGCCAGCAGTGAGTCAGGGGCCTTTTCACCCCTCCACTTT
- | - | TRBJ1-4 | TRBV5-4 | CASSREGSHEKLFF | TGTGCCAGCAGCCGCGAGGGGTCGCATGAAAAACTGTTTTTT
- | - | TRBJ1-3 | TRBV9 | CASSAKGHRYSGNTIYF | TGTGCCAGCAGCGCGAAGGGACACAGGTACTCTGGAAACACCATATATTTT
- | - | TRBJ1-6 | TRBV6-1 | CASRGPLGPLHF | TGTGCCAGCAGGGGACCTCTGGGGCCCCTCCACTTT
- | - | TRBJ1-1 | TRBV28 | CASSKTGQRTEAFF | TGTGCCAGCAGTAAAACGGGACAACGGACTGAAGCTTTCTTT
- | - | TRBJ1-2 | TRBV2 | CASGGQPANYGYTF | TGTGCGTCCGGAGGACAGCCTGCTAACTATGGCTACACCTTC
- | TRBD1 | TRBJ2-7 | TRBV19 | CASKPGQGVSEQYF | TGTGCCAGCAAGCCGGGACAGGGTGTAAGCGAGCAGTACTTC
- | TRBD1 | TRBJ2-7 | TRBV30 | CAWDPGQATYEQYF | TGTGCCTGGGACCCGGGACAGGCGACCTACGAGCAGTACTTC
- | - | TRBJ1-1 | TRBV6-6 | CASHRTALNTEAFF | TGTGCCAGCCACCGAACAGCTTTGAACACTGAAGCTTTCTTT
- | TRBD2 | TRBJ2-3 | TRBV7-3 | CASSPRTSGGATDTQYF | TGTGCCAGCAGCCCTCGGACTAGCGGGGGGGCCACAGATACGCAGTATTTT
- | - | TRBJ2-1 | TRBV4-3 | CASSQTSAGEQFF | TGCGCCAGCAGCCAAACCTCCGCGGGTGAGCAGTTCTTC
- | - | TRBJ2-4 | TRBV5-1 | CASSLDVGADINIQYF | TGCGCCAGCAGCTTGGATGTGGGGGCGGATATAAACATTCAGTACTTC